Each of the 24 T cell receptor beta chains below was sequenced from the same sample in a study of T cells after yellow fever vaccination. TCRdb used MiXCR to reprocess the 5' RACE reads, holding one entry per CDR3 protein. The top ten hold approximately 35% of the sample, which has 150,000 to 200,000 distinct CDR3 sequences, over 7% seen once. Sequenced material: CD8+ T cells sorted from PBMCs, taken 45 days after the yellow fever booster vaccination. The receptors were gathered from a man younger than 30 who received the YFV17D yellow fever vaccine.

V is TRBV7-3 and J is TRBJ2-7, with 10 nucleotides matching TRBD1. Per the germline V gene, CDR1 is SGHTA and CDR2 is FQGTGA. Losses at the gene ends were 0 bases for V and 7 bases for J; bases not matched to a gene: 6. This CDR3 spans 15 amino acids. The CDR3: CASSLTGTGVREQYF. The CDR3 DNA sequence: TGTGCCAGCAGCTTAACCGGGACAGGGGTGAGGGAGCAGTACTTC.

The gene calls are TRBV7-9 and TRBJ1-1, with D unresolved. The CDR3 has 16 amino acids. Germline V CDR1 and CDR2: SEHNR, FQNEAQ (reference sequence). Trimming took off 5 bases at V and 2 bases at J, with 18 bases between the two ends. The CDR3 nucleotides read TGTGCCAGCAGCACAAGTATCGCCAGCCTTAACACTGAAGCTTTCTTT. Translation: CASSTSIASLNTEAFF.

The rearrangement links TRBV7-8 to TRBJ1-5; no definite D call. Between the trimmed V and J ends, which lost 1 base and 0 bases, there was a span of 7 bases. Per germline, CDR1 SGHVS and CDR2 FQNEAQ. There are 15 residues in the CDR3. This chain's CDR3 is CASSLVQASNQPQHF. The CDR3 DNA reads TGTGCCAGCAGCTTAGTCCAGGCTAGCAATCAGCCCCAGCATTTT.

This chain's CDR3 is CATTYGGGGLSYEQYV. The DNA of the CDR3 is TGTGCCACCACTTACGGCGGCGGGGGCCTCTCCTACGAGCAGTACGTC. The chain joins TRBV6-6 to TRBJ2-7; D may be TRBD2 (7 bases). Germline V gene lookup returns CDR1 MNHNY and CDR2 SVGAGI (reference sequence). V was clipped by 10 bases and J by 0 bases, with 22 bases between them. The CDR3 length is 16 residues.

The rearrangement joins TRBV7-9 to TRBJ2-1; 9 nucleotides agree with TRBD2. With 5 bases clipped from V and 4 bases from J, the junction kept 12 bases outside the gene matches. Germline assignment: CDR1 SEHNR and CDR2 FQNEAQ (reference sequence). The CDR3 spans 17 residues. The CDR3 DNA reads as TGTGCCAGCAGCACTCCCTTAGCGGGGGACGGATACAATGAGCAGTTCTTC. Translated: CASSTPLAGDGYNEQFF.

The CDR3 nucleotides read TGTGCCAGCAGTTGGAGCGGGGTCCAAGAGACCCAGTACTTC. Protein product: CASSWSGVQETQYF. The chain couples TRBV27 to TRBJ2-5; 7 positions agree with TRBD2. Trimming removed 4 bases from V and 1 base from J; junction bases left unmatched: 3. The CDR3 runs 14 residues. Germline V lookup: CDR1 MNHEY, CDR2 SMNVEV (reference sequence).

The chain links TRBV4-3 to TRBJ2-1; weak D call: TRBD2 (5 bases). This CDR3 region has 17 residues. Trimming shortened V by 0 bases and J by 7 bases, and 19 bases separated the two germline ends. Germline V lookup: CDR1 LGHNA, CDR2 YSLEER. DNA of the CDR3: TGCGCCAGCAGCCAAGATCCAAGCGGAACCTCCCATAATGAGCAGTTCTTC. Translation gives CASSQDPSGTSHNEQFF.

A few counts support this clonotype. The chain is built from TRBV5-6 and TRBJ1-2; D call uncertain. The length of the CDR3 is 16 residues. V lost 2 bases and J 0 bases, leaving 14 bases between the germline ends. Germline assignment: CDR1 SGHDT and CDR2 YYEEEE. The CDR3 loop reads CASSFLAEAPNYGYTF. CDR3 DNA sequence: TGTGCCAGCAGCTTCTTGGCGGAGGCCCCTAACTATGGCTACACCTTC. Full variable domain (remainder filled in from reference TRBV5-6 and TRBJ1-2): DAGVTQSPTHLIKTRGQQVTLRCSPKSGHDTVSWYQQALGQGPQFIFQYYEEEERQRGNFPDRFSGHQFPNYSSELNVNALLLGDSALYLCASSFLAEAPNYGYTFGSGTRLTVV.

In DNA form, the CDR3 reads TGCAGCGCCCCCCGACAGTACAATGAGCAGTTCTTC. Its translation: CSAPRQYNEQFF. The chain combines TRBV29-1 with TRBJ2-1; tentatively, D is TRBD1 (5 bases). V lost 7 bases to trimming and J lost 4 bases, with 11 bases between them. The CDR3 has 12 amino acids. Germline-derived CDR1 and CDR2 are SQVTM and ANQGSEA.

This clonotype was recorded a few times. V is TRBV7-8 and J is TRBJ2-2; possibly TRBD1 or TRBD2 for D (5 bases each). V gave up 5 bases and J gave up 4 bases, with 17 bases separating them. The CDR3 has 16 amino acids. Germline V lookup: CDR1 SGHVS, CDR2 FQNEAQ. The CDR3 sequence: CASSPTWPGTTGELFF. For the CDR3, the DNA is TGTGCCAGCAGCCCGACTTGGCCAGGGACCACCGGGGAGCTGTTTTTT. The variable domain in full, with the rest retrieved from reference TRBV7-8 and TRBJ2-2, is GAGVSQSPRYKVAKRGQDVALRCDPISGHVSLFWYQQALGQGPEFLTYFQNEAQLDKSGLPSDRFFAERPEGSVSTLKIQRTQQEDSAVYLCASSPTWPGTTGELFFGEGSRLTVL.

There are a few counts of this clonotype. This chain joins TRBV9 and TRBJ2-1; TRBD2 matches at 13 bases. V dropped 3 bases and J dropped 7; count of bases not matched to a gene: 13. Germline CDR1 SGDLS, CDR2 YYNGEE. The CDR3 totals 18 residues. Written as DNA, the CDR3 is TGTGCCAGCAGCGACCGTACTAGCGGGGGGGCCTTGGGGAATGAGCAGTTCTTC. This sequence encodes CASSDRTSGGALGNEQFF.

The rearrangement uses TRBV7-2 and TRBJ2-3, with 11 bases identical to TRBD2. Germline V gene data show CDR1 as SGHTA and CDR2 as FQGNSA. The CDR3 sequence is 17 residues long. The V gene end was trimmed by 1 base and the J gene end by 3 bases; junction bases not matched to a gene: 6. Here the CDR3 reads CASSLEISGGDTDTQYF. The DNA for the CDR3 is TGTGCCAGCAGCTTAGAGATTAGCGGGGGGGATACAGATACGCAGTATTTT.

Only a few counts were recorded for this clonotype. This sequence joins TRBV7-2 and TRBJ2-7; possible D gene TRBD1, 5 bases. The CDR3 has 15 amino acids. Germline CDR1 SGHTA, CDR2 FQGNSA. Trimming took 7 bases from V and 3 from J, leaving 19 bases between them. The DNA for the CDR3 is TGTGCCAGCAACAGAGAGGACACCTCACTCTACGAGCAGTACGTC. It yields the protein CASNREDTSLYEQYV.

This clonotype was seen a few times. The genes are TRBV6-5 and TRBJ2-1; 11 nucleotides line up with TRBD2. Germline V gene lookup returns CDR1 MNHEY and CDR2 SVGAGI. The CDR3 is 15 residues long. The ends lost 8 bases at V and 3 bases at J; junction bases unmatched: 6. CDR3 protein: CASVPGTSGYNEQFF. The CDR3 DNA is TGTGCCAGCGTCCCCGGGACTAGCGGCTACAATGAGCAGTTCTTC.

This clonotype was observed at least ten times. The gene calls are TRBV7-9 and TRBJ2-5; 11 bases fit TRBD1. The length of the CDR3 is 16 residues. Germline V gene sequence: CDR1 SEHNR, CDR2 FQNEAQ (reference sequence). V dropped 5 bases and J dropped 2; count of bases not matched to a gene: 7. CDR3 nucleotides: TGTGCCAGCAGCACGGGACAGGGGGAGAGACAAGAGACCCAGTACTTC. Its protein is CASSTGQGERQETQYF. The full variable domain, its missing parts supplied by reference TRBV7-9 and TRBJ2-5, is DTGVSQNPRHKITKRGQNVTFRCDPISEHNRLYWYRQTLGQGPEFLTYFQNEAQLEKSRLLSDRFSAERPKGSFSTLEIQRTEQGDSAMYLCASSTGQGERQETQYFGPGTRLLVL.

V and J are TRBV6-2 or TRBV6-3 and TRBJ2-1; possible D gene TRBD1, 6 bases. This CDR3 region has 15 residues. CDR1 is MNHEY and CDR2 is SVGEGT in the germline V gene. V was trimmed by 6 bases and J by 6 bases, leaving 18 bases between them. The CDR3, as DNA: TGTGCCAGCAGGACCGGGGCAGGGGACCTCAATGAGCAGTTCTTC. This translates into CASRTGAGDLNEQFF.

This clonotype showed up many times. The V and J genes are TRBV29-1 and TRBJ2-3, with a weak D call TRBD2 (6 bases). Trimming took off 8 bases at V and 2 bases at J, with 14 bases between the two ends. Germline V lookup: CDR1 SQVTM, CDR2 ANQGSEA. This CDR3 has 13 residues. The CDR3 DNA sequence: TGCAGCTTGCGGGACGGGTTCACAGATACGCAGTATTTT. This gives the protein CSLRDGFTDTQYF.

The sample holds a few counts of this clonotype. V gene TRBV20-1 combines with J gene TRBJ1-5; D gene ambiguous. The CDR3 contains 12 residues. The V end lost 6 bases, the J end lost 7 bases, and 13 bases lay between the germline ends. Looked up from germline, CDR1 is DFQATT and CDR2 is SNEGSKA (reference sequence). In DNA form, the CDR3 reads TGCAGTGCCCTCTCGGAGGCCCAGCCCCAGCATTTT. This gives the protein CSALSEAQPQHF.

The genes are TRBV13 and TRBJ1-1; D ambiguous. CDR3 length: 16 residues. The V end lost 5 bases, the J end lost 5 bases, and 21 bases lay between the germline ends. Germline lookup yields CDR1 PRHDT and CDR2 FYEKMQ (reference sequence). CDR3 coding DNA: TGTGCCAGCAGCCCGAGAGGGCGTTTGAGGAATACTGAAGCTTTCTTT. It codes for CASSPRGRLRNTEAFF.

This clonotype was counted a few times. The J gene is TRBJ2-7, the V gene TRBV4-1, with no clear D. V was trimmed by 1 base and J by 4 bases, leaving 8 bases between them. From germline, CDR1 is MGHRA and CDR2 YSYEKL. This CDR3 is built from 13 residues. The CDR3 spells CASSQGFAYEQYF. The CDR3 DNA reads TGCGCCAGCAGCCAAGGTTTTGCATACGAGCAGTACTTC.

This clonotype was observed a handful of times. This chain links TRBV20-1 with TRBJ2-6, with a tentative D call TRBD1 (5 bases). The germline V gene has CDR1 DFQATT and CDR2 SNEGSKA (reference sequence). Trimming removed 0 bases at V and 3 bases at J, with 9 bases between. This CDR3 has 15 residues. The CDR3 region has the DNA TGCAGTGCTAGAGATCTAGGGGATGGGGCCAACGTCCTGACTTTC. Translated, it gives CSARDLGDGANVLTF.

This clonotype was seen only a few times. The CDR3 sequence is CASSDLGQGDGNQPQHF. The CDR3 DNA follows: TGTGCCAGCAGCGATTTGGGACAGGGTGATGGCAATCAGCCCCAGCATTTT. The chain has TRBV7-9 and TRBJ1-5, with 9 bases matching TRBD1. This CDR3 has 17 residues. The germline CDR1 and CDR2 sequences are SEHNR and FQNEAQ (reference sequence). J gave up 2 bases and V 5 bases, and 10 bases lay outside the gene matches.

This clonotype appeared a few times. The chain carries TRBV12-3 or TRBV12-4 and TRBJ2-3; TRBD2 matches 13 bases. This CDR3 contains 19 residues. J gave up 0 bases and V 5 bases, and 11 bases lay outside the gene matches. The CDR3 DNA is TGTGCCAGCAGTCCAGGCGGGACTAGCGGGGTATCTAGCACAGATACGCAGTATTTT. Amino acids: CASSPGGTSGVSSTDTQYF.

The genes are TRBV5-1 and TRBJ1-1; unclear D gene. The CDR3 is 13 amino acids. V was shortened by 1 base and J by 7 bases, with 11 bases between the two germline ends. CDR1 is SGHRS, CDR2 YFSETQ, per germline. The CDR3 reads CASSLNWGVEAFF. In DNA, the CDR3 is TGCGCCAGCAGCTTGAATTGGGGTGTTGAAGCTTTCTTT.